This entry features one T cell receptor beta chain sequence. Its specificity is unknown. Using a J-beta primer mix together with a sample-barcoded 5' primer, a second PCR was run for roughly 6 to 11 cycles. TCRdb used MiXCR to reprocess the 5' RACE reads, holding one entry per CDR3 protein. The sample gives about 1.8 million distinct CDR3 sequences, about 50% of which show up once; around 2.1% is in the top ten. This record comes from a study of blood T cells in healthy people across ages. Findings and caveats of the study: Shifts in expanded clonotypes may have been confounded by donor CMV status, which was unknown. Getting older went along with TCR beta diversity per million T cells dropping roughly linearly.

The clonotype was recovered from a woman in her thirties or forties in good health. The sequencing sample was made of blood.

CDR3 amino acids: CASSRRGAGPYGYTF. CDR3 bases: TGTGCCAGCAGTCGCCGTGGGGCAGGGCCCTATGGCTACACCTTC. The genes are TRBV28 and TRBJ1-2, with D possibly TRBD1 on 5 matching bases. The CDR3 contains 15 residues. With 5 bases removed from V and 4 bases from J, the gap between germline ends came to 17 bases. Looked up from germline, CDR1 is MDHEN and CDR2 is SYDVKM.